The rows below give T cell receptor beta chains drawn from one sample of a study of T cell repertoires in cytomegalovirus infection. Each CDR3 protein is one row after TCRdb ran MiXCR on the reads. The sample has 200,000 to 300,000 distinct CDR3 sequences, roughly 6.5% seen once. The sequenced material came from PBMCs. The origin of the receptors is a human donor in good health (CMV status not recorded). Some clones in this sample may be carry-over from other donors' samples. Each CDR3 is given without its conserved first and last residue. The order of the fields is J gene, V gene, D gene, CDR3 length, CDR3 protein. A D gene is named only where the DNA matches it firmly.

TRBJ2-3	TRBV7-8	-	14	ASSLAVGITTDTQY
TRBJ1-1	TRBV19	-	11	ASSTQGWTEAF
TRBJ2-4	TRBV6-2/TRBV6-3	-	13	ASSYRQLPGNIQY
TRBJ2-1	TRBV28	TRBD2	13	ASSVTSGGPNEQF
TRBJ2-7	TRBV5-1	-	13	ASSLDGGKGYEQY
TRBJ2-5	TRBV5-1	-	13	ASSLEGRGEETQY
TRBJ1-2	TRBV28	-	15	ASSLWRDSLINYGYT
TRBJ2-7	TRBV11-2	-	12	ASSRGQRPYEQY
TRBJ1-2	TRBV28	TRBD1	14	ASRSNFDRGLGGYT
TRBJ1-1	TRBV3-1	-	13	ASSQDPLGKTEAF
TRBJ1-2	TRBV20-1	-	10	SAKGANYGYT
TRBJ1-4	TRBV6-1	TRBD1	14	ASRRSTGWSNEKLF
TRBJ1-2	TRBV5-1	-	15	ASSLSRGSQLNYGYT
TRBJ1-1	TRBV10-3	-	13	AISESGRLNTEAF
TRBJ1-6	TRBV18	TRBD1	13	ASSPGTGYNSPLH
TRBJ1-1	TRBV7-2	-	16	ASSLGSFRRGVNTEAF
TRBJ2-1	TRBV30	-	12	AWSRIIGANEQF
TRBJ2-2	TRBV6-2/TRBV6-3	-	14	ASSRVGGRYTGELF
TRBJ1-4	TRBV15	-	13	ATSPRAPGGEKLF
TRBJ1-1	TRBV20-1	TRBD1	11	SAKGDRDTEAF
TRBJ1-1	TRBV29-1	-	11	SVETSMNTEAF
TRBJ2-5	TRBV29-1	-	8	SGSSETQY
TRBJ1-1	TRBV2	TRBD1	13	ASSEGGQGGTEAF
TRBJ1-2	TRBV7-2	-	12	ASSLSRANYGYT
TRBJ1-6	TRBV20-1	TRBD1	13	SARRGQGKNSPLH
TRBJ2-3	TRBV3-1	-	13	ASSQVGSGTDTQY
TRBJ2-1	TRBV28	TRBD2	12	ATMGTSGINEQF
TRBJ2-3	TRBV6-5	TRBD2	15	ASSYTRLAGSTDTQY
TRBJ1-2	TRBV6-2/TRBV6-3	-	9	ASSQGGGYT
TRBJ1-1	TRBV18	-	13	ASSPRTGSDTEAF
TRBJ2-5	TRBV29-1	TRBD2	11	SYGGLAGAQEY
TRBJ2-2	TRBV7-2	TRBD2	12	ASSLMGLVGELF
TRBJ2-7	TRBV20-1	-	13	SARNRAPPSYEQY
TRBJ1-1	TRBV20-1	-	13	SASPLRRTNTEAF
TRBJ2-1	TRBV7-2	TRBD2	13	ASSPRLARGNEQF
TRBJ1-2	TRBV4-2	-	14	ASSQDLAGRNYGYT
TRBJ1-1	TRBV7-8	-	11	ASSFGGDAEAF
TRBJ2-1	TRBV18	-	10	ASSPPRNEQF
TRBJ1-5	TRBV2	TRBD1	15	ASSDPGQGFTNQPQH
TRBJ2-3	TRBV5-5	-	14	ASSFAGPRLVDTQY
TRBJ1-2	TRBV7-9	-	11	ASSFDGNYGYT
TRBJ1-2	TRBV4-1	TRBD1	13	ASSQVGQGLYGYT
TRBJ1-3	TRBV20-1	-	12	SARDLGSGNTIY
TRBJ2-7	TRBV7-2	-	12	ASSSTGGNYEQY